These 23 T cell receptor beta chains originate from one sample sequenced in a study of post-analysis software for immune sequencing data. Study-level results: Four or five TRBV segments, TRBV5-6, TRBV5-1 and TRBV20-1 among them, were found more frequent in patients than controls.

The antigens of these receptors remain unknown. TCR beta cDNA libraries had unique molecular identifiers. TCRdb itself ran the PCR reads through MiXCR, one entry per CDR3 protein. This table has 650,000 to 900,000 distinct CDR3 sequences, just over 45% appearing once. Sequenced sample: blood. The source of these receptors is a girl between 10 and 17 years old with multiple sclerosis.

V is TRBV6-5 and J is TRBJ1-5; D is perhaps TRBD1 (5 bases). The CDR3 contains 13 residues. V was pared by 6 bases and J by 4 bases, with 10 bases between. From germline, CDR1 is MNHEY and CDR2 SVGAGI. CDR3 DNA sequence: TGTGCCAGCAGCAGACAGTCGAATCAGCCCCAGCATTTT. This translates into CASSRQSNQPQHF.

The DNA of the CDR3 is TGCAGCGTTCACGTCAATGAGCAGTTCTTC. This encodes CSVHVNEQFF. The chain joins TRBV29-1 to TRBJ2-1; D remains ambiguous. The CDR3 sequence is 10 residues long. V was shortened by 5 bases and J by 6 bases, with 5 bases between the two germline ends. Germline CDR1 SQVTM, CDR2 ANQGSEA.

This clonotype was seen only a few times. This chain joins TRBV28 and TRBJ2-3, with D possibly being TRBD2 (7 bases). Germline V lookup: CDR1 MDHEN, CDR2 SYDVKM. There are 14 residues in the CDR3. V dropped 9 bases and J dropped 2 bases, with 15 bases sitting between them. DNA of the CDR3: TGTGCCAGTAGAGGGGGGGGGATCACAGATACGCAGTATTTT. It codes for CASRGGGITDTQYF.

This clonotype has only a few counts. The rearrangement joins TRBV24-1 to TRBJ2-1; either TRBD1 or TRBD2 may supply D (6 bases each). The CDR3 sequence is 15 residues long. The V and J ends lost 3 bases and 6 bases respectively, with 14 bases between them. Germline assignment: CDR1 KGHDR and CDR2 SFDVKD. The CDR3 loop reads CATSDPSGGGNEQFF. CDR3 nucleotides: TGTGCCACCAGTGATCCATCCGGGGGCGGCAATGAGCAGTTCTTC.

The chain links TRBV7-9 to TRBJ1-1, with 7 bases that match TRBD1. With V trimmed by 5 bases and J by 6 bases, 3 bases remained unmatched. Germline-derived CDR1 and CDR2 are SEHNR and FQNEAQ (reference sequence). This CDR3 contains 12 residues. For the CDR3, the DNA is TGTGCCAGCAGCGAAGGGACAGCTGAAGCTTTCTTT. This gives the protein CASSEGTAEAFF.

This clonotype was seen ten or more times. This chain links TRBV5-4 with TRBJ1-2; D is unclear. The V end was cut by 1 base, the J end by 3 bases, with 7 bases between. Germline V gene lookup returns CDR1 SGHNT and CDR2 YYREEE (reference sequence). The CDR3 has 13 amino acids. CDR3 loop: CASSLMRDYGYTF. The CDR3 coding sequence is TGTGCCAGCAGCTTGATGAGGGACTATGGCTACACCTTC.

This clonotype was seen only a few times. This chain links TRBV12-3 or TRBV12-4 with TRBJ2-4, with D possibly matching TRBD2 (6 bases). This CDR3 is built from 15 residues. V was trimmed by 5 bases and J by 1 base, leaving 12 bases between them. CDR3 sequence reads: CASSLGGSAKNIQYF. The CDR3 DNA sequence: TGTGCCAGCAGTCTGGGGGGATCTGCCAAAAACATTCAGTACTTC.

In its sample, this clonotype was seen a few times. CDR3 coding DNA: TGTGCCACCAGCTGGACAGGGGAGTATACAGATACGCAGTATTTT. This translates into CATSWTGEYTDTQYF. The chain carries TRBV15 and TRBJ2-3, with TRBD1 matching 9 bases. The CDR3 covers 15 residues. Losses at the gene ends were 5 bases for V and 3 bases for J; bases not matched to a gene: 6. Germline V lookup: CDR1 LNHNV, CDR2 YYDKDF (reference sequence).

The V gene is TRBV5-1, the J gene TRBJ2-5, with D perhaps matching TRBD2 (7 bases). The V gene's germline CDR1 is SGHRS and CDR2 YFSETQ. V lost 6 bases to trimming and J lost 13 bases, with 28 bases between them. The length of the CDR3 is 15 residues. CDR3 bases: TGCGCCAGCACTTTAGGGGGGGAGAGGATCAACGAGCGGTACTTC. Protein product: CASTLGGERINERYF. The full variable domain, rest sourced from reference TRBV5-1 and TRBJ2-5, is KAGVTQTPRYLIKTRGQQVTLSCSPISGHRSVSWYQQTPGQGLQFLFEYFSETQRNKGNFPGRFSGRQFSNSRSEMNVSTLELGDSALYLCASTLGGERINERYFGPGTRLLVL.

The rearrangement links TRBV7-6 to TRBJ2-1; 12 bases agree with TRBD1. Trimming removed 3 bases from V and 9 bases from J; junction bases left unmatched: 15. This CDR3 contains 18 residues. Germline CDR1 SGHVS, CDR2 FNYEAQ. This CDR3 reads CASSFPRSGQGALGEQFF. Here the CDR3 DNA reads TGTGCCAGCAGCTTCCCTCGTTCGGGACAGGGGGCGCTGGGTGAGCAGTTCTTC.

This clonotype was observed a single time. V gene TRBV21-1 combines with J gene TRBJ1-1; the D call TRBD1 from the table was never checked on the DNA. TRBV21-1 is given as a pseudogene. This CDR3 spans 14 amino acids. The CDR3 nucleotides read TGTGCCGGCACCAACAGGGGTAAAAGGACTGAAGCTTTCTTT. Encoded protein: CAGTNRGKRTEAFF.

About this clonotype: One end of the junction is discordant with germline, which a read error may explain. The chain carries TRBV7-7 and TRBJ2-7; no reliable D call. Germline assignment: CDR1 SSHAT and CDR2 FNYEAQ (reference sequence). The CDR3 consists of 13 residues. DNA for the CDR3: TGTGCTAGCAGCTCCAGACTTGGCTACGAGCAGTACTTC. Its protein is CASSSRLGYEQYF.

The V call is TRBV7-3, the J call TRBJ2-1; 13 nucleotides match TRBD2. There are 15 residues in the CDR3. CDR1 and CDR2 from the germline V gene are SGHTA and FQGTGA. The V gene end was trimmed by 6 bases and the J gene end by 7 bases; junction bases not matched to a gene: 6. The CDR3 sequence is CASSWTSGSMNEQFF. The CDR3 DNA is TGTGCCAGCAGTTGGACTAGCGGGAGTATGAATGAGCAGTTCTTC.

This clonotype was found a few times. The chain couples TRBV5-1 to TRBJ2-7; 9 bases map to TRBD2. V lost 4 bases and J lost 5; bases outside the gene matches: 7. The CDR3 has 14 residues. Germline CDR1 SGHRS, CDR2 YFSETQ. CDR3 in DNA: TGCGCCAGCAGCCAAAGGACTAGCGCTCACGAGCAGTACTTC. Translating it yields CASSQRTSAHEQYF. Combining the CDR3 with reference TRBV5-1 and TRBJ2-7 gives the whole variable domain KAGVTQTPRYLIKTRGQQVTLSCSPISGHRSVSWYQQTPGQGLQFLFEYFSETQRNKGNFPGRFSGRQFSNSRSEMNVSTLELGDSALYLCASSQRTSAHEQYFGPGTRLTVT.

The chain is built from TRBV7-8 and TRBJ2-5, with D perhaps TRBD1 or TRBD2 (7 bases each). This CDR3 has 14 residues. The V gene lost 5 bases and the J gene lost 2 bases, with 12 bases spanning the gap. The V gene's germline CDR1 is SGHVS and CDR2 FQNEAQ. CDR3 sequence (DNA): TGTGCCAGCAGCCAGGGGGGGCGGCAAGAGACCCAGTACTTC. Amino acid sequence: CASSQGGRQETQYF.

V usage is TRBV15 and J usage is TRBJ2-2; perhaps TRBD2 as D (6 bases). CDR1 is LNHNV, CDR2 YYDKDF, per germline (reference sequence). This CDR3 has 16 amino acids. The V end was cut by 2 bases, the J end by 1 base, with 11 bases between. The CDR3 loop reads CATSRLSSVNTGELFF. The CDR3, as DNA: TGTGCCACCAGCAGACTTTCTAGCGTGAACACCGGGGAGCTGTTTTTT.

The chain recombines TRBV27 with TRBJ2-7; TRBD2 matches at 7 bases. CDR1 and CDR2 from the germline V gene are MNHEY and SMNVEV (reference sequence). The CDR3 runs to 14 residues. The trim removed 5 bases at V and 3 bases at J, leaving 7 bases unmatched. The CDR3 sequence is CASSVVGGLYEQYF. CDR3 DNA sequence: TGTGCCAGCAGTGTGGTGGGAGGGCTCTACGAGCAGTACTTC.

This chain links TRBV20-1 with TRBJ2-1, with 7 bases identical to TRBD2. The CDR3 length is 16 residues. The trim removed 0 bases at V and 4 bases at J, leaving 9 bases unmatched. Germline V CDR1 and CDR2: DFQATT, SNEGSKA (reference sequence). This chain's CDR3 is CSARDWTGGGYNEQFF. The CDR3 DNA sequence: TGCAGTGCTAGAGATTGGACCGGGGGAGGGTACAATGAGCAGTTCTTC.

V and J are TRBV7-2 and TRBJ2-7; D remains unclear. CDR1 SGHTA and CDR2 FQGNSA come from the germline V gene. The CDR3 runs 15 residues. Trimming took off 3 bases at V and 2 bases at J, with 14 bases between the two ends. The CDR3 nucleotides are TGTGCCAGCAGCTTGGGCGGCATGGCAGCCTACGAGCAGTACTTC. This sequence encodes CASSLGGMAAYEQYF.

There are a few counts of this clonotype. The CDR3 here is CAISVRTGVKDNYGYTF. The CDR3 coding sequence is TGTGCCATCAGTGTCCGGACAGGGGTAAAGGATAACTATGGCTACACCTTC. The chain employs TRBV10-3 and TRBJ1-2; TRBD1 aligns across 9 bases. The CDR3 is 17 amino acids. In germline, CDR1 is ENHRY, CDR2 SYGVKD. V lost 4 bases, J lost 1 base, and 10 bases stayed unmatched.

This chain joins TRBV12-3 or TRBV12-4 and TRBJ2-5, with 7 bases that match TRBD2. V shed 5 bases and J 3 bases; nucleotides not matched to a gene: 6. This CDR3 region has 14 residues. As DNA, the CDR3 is TGTGCCAGCAGTGAAGGACTAGTAGAAGAGACCCAGTACTTC. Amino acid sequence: CASSEGLVEETQYF.

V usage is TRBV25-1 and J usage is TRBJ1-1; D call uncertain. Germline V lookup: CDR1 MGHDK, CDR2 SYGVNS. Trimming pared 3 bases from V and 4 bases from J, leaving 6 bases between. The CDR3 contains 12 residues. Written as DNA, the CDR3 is TGTGCCAGCAGTGACAGTTTCACTGAAGCTTTCTTT. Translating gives CASSDSFTEAFF.

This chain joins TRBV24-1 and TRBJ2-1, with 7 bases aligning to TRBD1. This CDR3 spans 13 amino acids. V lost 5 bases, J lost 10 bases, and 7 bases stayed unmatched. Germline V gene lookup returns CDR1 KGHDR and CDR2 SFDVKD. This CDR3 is CATSASTGREQFF. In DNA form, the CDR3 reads TGTGCCACCAGTGCGTCGACAGGGCGGGAGCAGTTCTTC.